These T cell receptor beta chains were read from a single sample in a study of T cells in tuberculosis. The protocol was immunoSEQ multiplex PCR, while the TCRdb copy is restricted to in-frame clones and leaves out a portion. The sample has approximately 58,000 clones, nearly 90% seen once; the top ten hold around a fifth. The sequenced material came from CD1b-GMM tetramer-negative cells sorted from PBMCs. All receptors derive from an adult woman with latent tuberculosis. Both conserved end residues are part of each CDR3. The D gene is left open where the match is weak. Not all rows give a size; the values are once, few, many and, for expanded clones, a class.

TGCGCCAGCAGCTTGGGAACCGGGACAAGAGAGACCCAGTACTTC CASSLGTGTRETQYF TRBJ2-5 TRBV5-1 - -
TGTGCCAGCTCACCAAGACAGAACACTGAAGCTTTCTTT CASSPRQNTEAFF TRBJ1-1 TRBV18 - -
TGTGCCAGCAGCCTAGGACTAGCGGGCACAGATACGCAGTATTTT CASSLGLAGTDTQYF TRBJ2-3 TRBV5-4 - TRBD2
TGTGCCAGCAGCTTAGTCGGGGGGAGCACAGATACGCAGTATTTT CASSLVGGSTDTQYF TRBJ2-3 TRBV7-8 - TRBD2
TGTGCCAGCTTAGATACCGGCTCCTACGAGCAGTACTTC CASLDTGSYEQYF TRBJ2-7 TRBV6-5 - -
TGTGCCAGCAGCCCACCCGGGGTAGCGGGAGGCCACGAGCAGTACTTC CASSPPGVAGGHEQYF TRBJ2-7 TRBV28 - TRBD2
TGTGCCTGGAGTGTAGTCGGGGGAACGGTCACCTTC CAWSVVGGTVTF TRBJ1-2 TRBV30 - -
TGCAGCGTGTGCCGGGGGGGGAACACTGAAGCTTTCTTT CSVCRGGNTEAFF TRBJ1-1 TRBV29-1 - -
TGTGCCAGCGCAGTAGGGAGCTCCGGGGAGCTGTTTTTT CASAVGSSGELFF TRBJ2-2 TRBV27 - -
TGCGCCAGCAGTCATAGCGGGAGAGAAGAGACCCAGTACTTC CASSHSGREETQYF TRBJ2-5 TRBV4-1 - TRBD2
TGTGCCAGCAGCTTACGAGGGACATCAGGCGAGCAGTACTTC CASSLRGTSGEQYF TRBJ2-7 TRBV13 - -
TGTGCCAGCAGTTACTCGAGAACGAGTGCCACTGAAGCTTTCTTT CASSYSRTSATEAFF TRBJ1-1 TRBV6-5 - -
TGTGCTAGTGGTTTGTTAGGCAGGGTGGGCAATCAGCCCCAGCATTTT CASGLLGRVGNQPQHF TRBJ1-5 TRBV12-5 - -
TGTGCCACCAGCAGAGAAGCCCGCGTTGGGGACTCCGTTGGGGGCTACACCTTC CATSREARVGDSVGGYTF TRBJ1-2 TRBV15 - -
TGTGCCAGCAGCTTAGGCGGGAGGGCCGCCGGGGAGCTGTTTTTT CASSLGGRAAGELFF TRBJ2-2 TRBV13 - TRBD2
TGTGCCTCAGGGGGAACGGGACATGTCTACGAGCAGTACTTC CASGGTGHVYEQYF TRBJ2-7 TRBV6-1 - TRBD1
TGTGCCAGCAGCTCACTACCTGGGAGCGGGAAGTACGAGCAGTACTTC CASSSLPGSGKYEQYF TRBJ2-7 TRBV7-2 - TRBD2
TGTGCCGGCCGGGACAGGGGCTCCTACGAGCAGTACTTC CAGRDRGSYEQYF TRBJ2-7 TRBV30 - TRBD1
TGTGCCAGCAGCTTAGTAAGGAGTAGCGGACTCACCGGGGAGCTGTTTTTT CASSLVRSSGLTGELFF TRBJ2-2 TRBV7-2 - -
TGTGCCAGCAGCAAAACAGCGGGAAGCTCCTACAATGAGCAGTTCTTC CASSKTAGSSYNEQFF TRBJ2-1 TRBV21-1 - -
TGTGCCTGGAGTCCCGAGGGGGGGAGGTTTCAGCCCCAGCATTTT CAWSPEGGRFQPQHF TRBJ1-5 TRBV30 - -
TGTGCCAGCCAACAGGAAGAGACCCAGTACTTC CASQQEETQYF TRBJ2-5 TRBV18 - -
TGTGCCAGTAGTCCATACGGTGGCGAGCAGTACTTC CASSPYGGEQYF TRBJ2-7 TRBV19 few -
TGCGCCAGCAGCCAAGGGGGCACAGGGGGCCTGGGGGGCTACACCTTC CASSQGGTGGLGGYTF TRBJ1-2 TRBV4-1 - TRBD1
TGTGCCAGCAGATTACTAGCGGGGTACACCGGGGAGCTGTTTTTT CASRLLAGYTGELFF TRBJ2-2 TRBV7-2 - TRBD2
TGTGCCAGGACAGGCGAGGGACAGGGCCGGGATAGCAATCAGCCCCAGCATTTT CARTGEGQGRDSNQPQHF TRBJ1-5 TRBV19 - TRBD1
TGTGCCAGTAGAAGACGGAGGAACACTGAAGCTTTCTTT CASRRRRNTEAFF TRBJ1-1 TRBV19 - -
TGTGCCAGAAGCTCACTGGAAAGGCAGGACTACGAGCAGTACTTC CARSSLERQDYEQYF TRBJ2-7 TRBV5-3 - -
TGTGCCTGGAGTGTCGGAGTCTGGGGACAGGGTATACCAGATACGCAGTATTTT CAWSVGVWGQGIPDTQYF TRBJ2-3 TRBV30 - TRBD1
TGTGCCTGGAGCGCCCTGGGGGGGCTCATTGGGGGCGAGCAGTACTTC CAWSALGGLIGGEQYF TRBJ2-7 TRBV30 - -
TGTGCCAGCAGCTTATCGACAGAGGTGGGAGAGACCCAGTACTTC CASSLSTEVGETQYF TRBJ2-5 TRBV7-3 - -
TGCGCCAGCAGCTCGAAGGGGAAAACTGAAGCTTTCTTT CASSSKGKTEAFF TRBJ1-1 TRBV5-1 - -